The 27 T cell receptor beta chains below all came from one sample that was sequenced in a study of blood T cell repertoires in COVID-19. Using immunoSEQ multiplex PCR, the repertoire was profiled, and TCRdb retains in-frame clones only, with some absent. The sample has fewer than 30,000 clones, approximately 85% seen once. The sequencing input was peripheral blood. These receptors were obtained from a woman older than 75 with COVID-19, enrolled during active disease.

V gene TRBV30 combines with J gene TRBJ1-4; D perhaps matches TRBD1 (6 bases). The V and J ends lost 2 bases and 10 bases respectively, with 14 bases between them. The germline V gene encodes CDR1 GTSNPN and CDR2 SVGIG (reference sequence). The length of the CDR3 is 13 residues. The CDR3 region has the DNA TGTGCCTGGAGTCTTAGAGTAGGGGGAAAACTGTTTTTT. This sequence encodes CAWSLRVGGKLFF.

The chain has TRBV10-3 and TRBJ2-7; 9 bases line up with TRBD1. The germline CDR1 and CDR2 sequences are ENHRY and SYGVKD. This CDR3 region has 14 residues. The junction had 4 bases not matched to a gene; V was cut back by 4 bases and J by 3 bases. The CDR3 bases are TGTGCCATCAGTGGACCGGGACAGGGCTACGAGCAGTACTTC. It translates to CAISGPGQGYEQYF.

This clone was detected only once. Written as DNA, the CDR3 is TGCGCCAGCAGCGGAAGGACAGGGGATTCGAGCGAGCAGTACTTC. Translating gives CASSGRTGDSSEQYF. The chain joins TRBV5-1 to TRBJ2-7; 9 nucleotides align to TRBD1. Germline lookup yields CDR1 SGHRS and CDR2 YFSETQ. This CDR3 region has 15 residues. The V segment lost 4 bases and the J segment 6 bases; nucleotides outside the gene matches: 11.

As for this clone: One end of the junction varies from germline; a read error may be responsible. The chain employs TRBV5-4 and TRBJ1-1, with D possibly matching TRBD1 (6 bases). Germline CDR1 and CDR2: SGHNT and YYREEE (reference sequence). The CDR3 loop spans 16 amino acids. In DNA, the CDR3 is TGTGCCAGCAGCTTAGACGGTCTGAGGGGGAACGCTGAAGCTTTCTTT. This encodes CASSLDGLRGNAEAFF.

The chain joins TRBV10-3 to TRBJ1-1; tentatively, D is TRBD1 (5 bases). The germline gives CDR1 ENHRY, CDR2 SYGVKD. The length of the CDR3 is 13 residues. V lost 6 bases to trimming and J lost 1 base, with 9 bases between them. The CDR3 here is CAIRKTENTEAFF. The CDR3, as DNA: TGTGCCATCAGGAAGACAGAGAACACTGAAGCTTTCTTT.

The chain is built from TRBV30 and TRBJ1-2; 7 positions match TRBD1. CDR3 length: 13 residues. The V and J ends lost 5 bases and 2 bases, in that order; junction bases with no gene match: 5. Germline V gives CDR1 GTSNPN, CDR2 SVGIG (reference sequence). The CDR3 bases are TGTGCCTGGTCGGGACAGAAAAACTATGGCTACACCTTC. Translation gives CAWSGQKNYGYTF.

The CDR3 spells CARSLEGSGAHQETQYF. CDR3 DNA sequence: TGTGCCAGAAGCTTGGAGGGTAGCGGGGCCCATCAAGAGACCCAGTACTTC. The chain carries TRBV5-3 and TRBJ2-5; TRBD2 aligns across 8 bases. TRBV5-3 is an ORF; its function is uncertain. The CDR3 sequence is 17 residues long. The V segment lost 0 bases and the J segment 2 bases; nucleotides outside the gene matches: 9.

The rearrangement uses TRBV7-3 and TRBJ2-3; TRBD1 agrees at 8 bases. This CDR3 comprises 15 residues. Germline-derived CDR1 and CDR2 are SGHTA and FQGTGA. V trimming: 4 bases; J trimming: 3 bases; junction bases outside the gene matches: 6. This CDR3 is CASSSRGQRTDTQYF. CDR3 DNA: TGTGCCAGCAGCTCCAGGGGGCAGCGAACAGATACGCAGTATTTT.

About this clone: The CDR3 does not end in the conserved phenylalanine or tryptophan, so this is likely a read error. The chain carries TRBV6-5 and TRBJ1-6; no reliable D call. Germline loops: CDR1 MNHEY, CDR2 SVGAGI. V gave up 7 bases and J gave up 0 bases, with 10 bases separating them. CDR3 length: 15 amino acids. This chain's CDR3 is CASTRRSSYNSPLHC. Here the CDR3 DNA reads TGTGCCAGCACCAGAAGGAGCTCCTATAATTCACCCCTCCACTGT.

The chain joins TRBV7-2 to TRBJ2-2; 9 positions agree with TRBD2. The germline CDR1 and CDR2 sequences are SGHTA and FQGNSA. With V trimmed by 3 bases and J by 7 bases, 6 bases remained unmatched. CDR3 size: 15 residues. The DNA of the CDR3 is TGTGCCAGCAGCTTCTTAGCGGGGGCTGTCGGGGAGCTGTTTTTT. It yields the protein CASSFLAGAVGELFF.

The genes are TRBV30 and TRBJ2-2; D is perhaps TRBD1 (5 bases). V lost 2 bases to trimming and J lost 5 bases, with 15 bases between them. Per germline, CDR1 GTSNPN and CDR2 SVGIG (reference sequence). The CDR3 sequence is 15 residues long. CDR3 DNA: TGTGCCTGGAGTCGGACACGCTCAGGGACCGGGGAGCTGTTTTTT. Protein: CAWSRTRSGTGELFF.

The rearrangement uses TRBV9 and TRBJ1-5; D possibly corresponds to TRBD1 (5 bases). This CDR3 has 16 residues. Germline CDR1 reads SGDLS; CDR2 reads YYNGEE. The ends were cut back, 0 bases at V and 4 bases at J, with 14 bases in the middle. CDR3 sequence reads: CASSVVGRIGNQPQHF. The CDR3 DNA is TGTGCCAGCAGCGTAGTGGGGCGGATAGGTAATCAGCCCCAGCATTTT.

The chain combines TRBV19 with TRBJ2-1, with 7 bases identical to TRBD1. V lost 9 bases to trimming and J lost 8 bases; unmatched junction nucleotides: 13. The CDR3 has 14 amino acids. CDR1 is LNHDA and CDR2 is SQIVND in the germline V gene (reference sequence). The DNA of the CDR3 is TGTGCCAGCCGTTTTGAACAGGGGACCGATGAGCAGTTCTTC. Its translation: CASRFEQGTDEQFF. Full variable domain (missing parts from reference TRBV19 and TRBJ2-1): DGGITQSPKYLFRKEGQNVTLSCEQNLNHDAMYWYRQDPGQGLRLIYYSQIVNDFQKGDIAEGYSVSREKKESFPLTVTSAQKNPTAFYLCASRFEQGTDEQFFGPGTRLTVL.

This chain's CDR3 is CASSEGQGASYGYTF. CDR3 DNA sequence: TGTGCCAGCAGTGAGGGACAGGGGGCCTCCTATGGCTACACCTTC. The chain links TRBV6-1 to TRBJ1-2, with TRBD1 matching 12 bases. Germline V lookup: CDR1 MNHNS, CDR2 SASEGT. The CDR3 length is 15 residues. J was trimmed by 4 bases and V by 3 bases; bases with no gene match: 3.

V is TRBV10-3 and J is TRBJ2-3, with 8 bases matching TRBD2. Germline-derived CDR1 and CDR2 are ENHRY and SYGVKD. Trimming removed 7 bases from V and 3 bases from J; junction bases left unmatched: 9. The CDR3 totals 15 residues. Here the CDR3 reads CAIKRRGDQTDTQYF. DNA of the CDR3: TGTGCCATCAAAAGGCGGGGGGATCAGACAGATACGCAGTATTTT.

V gene TRBV3-1 (or the pseudogene TRBV3-2) combines with J gene TRBJ1-1, with no clear D. V lost 0 bases and J lost 10, with 9 bases in between. Germline V gene lookup returns CDR1 LGHDT and CDR2 YNNKEL (reference sequence). This CDR3 has 12 residues. DNA of the CDR3: TGTGCCAGCAGCCAAGAAGGGAGTGGAGCTTTCTTT. Translated, it gives CASSQEGSGAFF.

The chain uses TRBV5-4 and TRBJ1-1; TRBD1 agrees at 7 bases. Germline values: CDR1 SGHNT, CDR2 YYREEE (reference sequence). The CDR3 runs 15 residues. The trim removed 2 bases at V and 2 bases at J, leaving 6 bases unmatched. CDR3 in DNA: TGTGCCAGCAGCTTAGGACAGGTAATCAACACTGAAGCTTTCTTT. It encodes CASSLGQVINTEAFF.

A few counts support this clone. The chain links TRBV6-6 to TRBJ2-7, with 8 bases aligning to TRBD1. CDR1 and CDR2 from the germline V gene are MNHNY and SVGAGI (reference sequence). CDR3 length equals 14 residues. J gave up 0 bases and V 4 bases, and 2 bases lay outside the gene matches. This CDR3 is CASSFQGASYEQYF. CDR3 DNA: TGTGCCAGCAGTTTTCAGGGGGCCTCCTACGAGCAGTACTTC.

The J gene is TRBJ2-3, the V gene TRBV7-8; D is possibly TRBD2 (7 bases). CDR3 length: 16 residues. The germline V gene has CDR1 SGHVS and CDR2 FQNEAQ. V was shortened by 5 bases and J by 1 base, with 16 bases between the two germline ends. CDR3 protein: CASSPSPGGRTDTQYF. The CDR3 DNA reads as TGTGCCAGCAGCCCCTCCCCGGGGGGCCGCACAGATACGCAGTATTTT.

This chain links TRBV3-1 (or the pseudogene TRBV3-2) with TRBJ2-1; 9 bases are a match to TRBD1. J lost 7 bases, V lost 6 bases, and 10 bases had no gene match. The CDR3 contains 15 residues. In germline, CDR1 is LGHDT, CDR2 YNNKEL (reference sequence). The CDR3 nucleotides read TGTGCCAGCAGTCTCAGTCCCGGGACAGGGAATGAGCAGTTCTTC. Residues: CASSLSPGTGNEQFF.

The chain carries TRBV5-4 and TRBJ1-1; tentative D call: TRBD1 (6 bases). The CDR3 length is 14 residues. V lost 9 bases and J lost 0, with 15 bases in between. Per germline, CDR1 SGHNT and CDR2 YYREEE (reference sequence). The CDR3 DNA is TGTGCCACCTTTCCGGACAGTATGAACACTGAAGCTTTCTTT. The encoded protein is CATFPDSMNTEAFF. Full variable domain (missing parts from reference TRBV5-4 and TRBJ1-1): ETGVTQSPTHLIKTRGQQVTLRCSSQSGHNTVSWYQQALGQGPQFIFQYYREEENGRGNFPPRFSGLQFPNYSSELNVNALELDDSALYLCATFPDSMNTEAFFGQGTRLTVV.

The rearrangement links TRBV5-1 to TRBJ2-2, with a weak D call TRBD2 (6 bases). Germline-derived CDR1 and CDR2 are SGHRS and YFSETQ. With 0 bases removed from V and 5 bases from J, the gap between germline ends came to 8 bases. The CDR3 has 14 amino acids. The CDR3 loop is CASSLGGDTGELFF. The CDR3 DNA sequence: TGCGCCAGCAGCTTGGGCGGGGATACCGGGGAGCTGTTTTTT. Drawing the rest from reference TRBV5-1 and TRBJ2-2, the complete variable domain is KAGVTQTPRYLIKTRGQQVTLSCSPISGHRSVSWYQQTPGQGLQFLFEYFSETQRNKGNFPGRFSGRQFSNSRSEMNVSTLELGDSALYLCASSLGGDTGELFFGEGSRLTVL.

The chain couples TRBV3-1 (or the pseudogene TRBV3-2) to TRBJ2-3; 9 bases agree with TRBD1. V gave up 4 bases and J gave up 4 bases; unmatched junction bases: 9. In germline, CDR1 is LGHDT, CDR2 YNNKEL (reference sequence). The CDR3 loop spans 16 amino acids. The CDR3 sequence: CASSLWDRVVADTQYF. In DNA form, the CDR3 reads TGTGCCAGCAGCCTTTGGGACAGGGTGGTGGCAGATACGCAGTATTTT.

The chain recombines TRBV2 with TRBJ2-1; maybe TRBD1 (5 bases). Germline CDR1 reads SNHLY; CDR2 reads FYNNEI. The V end was cut by 6 bases, the J end by 2 bases, with 11 bases between. CDR3 length: 14 residues. This chain's CDR3 is CASSETTAYNEQFF. The CDR3 DNA reads as TGTGCCAGCAGCGAAACGACAGCCTACAATGAGCAGTTCTTC.

This clone was found once. The genes are TRBV7-9 and TRBJ1-2, with TRBD1 matching 7 bases. The CDR3 extends over 14 amino acids. Germline V gene data show CDR1 as SEHNR and CDR2 as FQNEAQ (reference sequence). The ends lost 4 bases at V and 3 bases at J; junction bases unmatched: 5. The CDR3 sequence is CASSSDRVYYGYTF. DNA for the CDR3: TGTGCCAGCAGCTCCGACAGGGTTTACTATGGCTACACCTTC.

The V call is TRBV5-5, the J call TRBJ1-1; the D gene is possibly TRBD1 (6 bases). V lost 4 bases and J 1 base, leaving 11 bases between the germline ends. CDR3 size: 14 residues. Germline loops: CDR1 SGHKS, CDR2 YYEKEE (reference sequence). The CDR3 DNA follows: TGTGCCAGCAGCATCCGGGACACGAACACTGAAGCTTTCTTT. This gives the protein CASSIRDTNTEAFF.

The gene calls are TRBV29-1 and TRBJ2-1, with D maybe TRBD2 (6 bases). The germline V gene has CDR1 SQVTM and CDR2 ANQGSEA. The CDR3 is made up of 12 amino acids. V was trimmed by 1 base and J by 6 bases, leaving 7 bases between them. CDR3 residues: CSVEGGTNEQFF. CDR3 DNA: TGCAGCGTTGAAGGCGGGACCAATGAGCAGTTCTTC.